This TCR beta chain was found in a study of naive CD8 T cells in extremely preterm neonates. Preterm samples came from extremely preterm deliveries at roughly 22-27 weeks. A word on this clone: Its antigen is as yet unknown.

Study-level findings and limits: Preterm samples differed in productive template counts; sample size was small. Preterm CDR3s were shorter than older groups', with fewer N additions and less trimming.

Profiling relied on immunoSEQ multiplex PCR, and the TCRdb table lists in-frame clones only, not all of them. The table lists 20,000 to 30,000 clones, roughly 88% of them singletons. This CDR3 contains 15 residues. From germline, CDR1 is MNHEY and CDR2 SMNVEV (reference sequence). The V and J genes are TRBV27 and TRBJ2-5; a weak D match, TRBD1 (6 bases). The DNA matches TRBJ2-7 better at its end, which makes the J call doubtful. The receptor was isolated from a boy who was born preterm. The specimen was naive CD8+ T cells from cord blood. CDR3 region: CASSLRAGTTYEQYF. The CDR3 nucleotides read TGTGCCAGCAGTTTAAGGGCCGGGACAACCTACGAGCAGTACTTC.